Shown below are 19 T cell receptor beta chains from a single sample sequenced in a study of shared clonotypes between healthy human individuals. The method was immunoSEQ multiplex PCR; TCRdb's version includes in-frame clones alone and lacks a portion of them. The sample includes approximately 87,000 clones, about 63% of them seen just once. The source material was memory CD8+ T cells sorted from blood. The subset here: CD45RO+ cells pooled with CCR7-negative TemRA cells. These receptors all stem from a man under 40 in good health.

The V and J genes are TRBV1 and TRBJ2-3; the table calls TRBD1, which could not be checked here. TRBV1 is a documented pseudogene. The CDR3 extends over 17 amino acids. DNA for the CDR3: TGCACCAGCAGCCAGAGGACAGGCGCCTCTAGCACAGATACGCAGTATTTT. Translating gives CTSSQRTGASSTDTQYF.

Comments on this clone: Other DNA sequences in the sample encode the same CDR3. The chain is built from TRBV2 and TRBJ2-7, with 7 bases matching TRBD2. The CDR3 covers 11 residues. Germline V gene sequence: CDR1 SNHLY, CDR2 FYNNEI. The V and J ends lost 8 bases and 3 bases, in that order; junction bases with no gene match: 1. The DNA for the CDR3 is TGTGCCAGCGGGAGGGGCTACGAGCAGTACTTC. It yields the protein CASGRGYEQYF.

The rearrangement uses TRBV11-2 and TRBJ2-7, with TRBD2 matching 14 bases. The CDR3 consists of 17 residues. From germline, CDR1 is SGHAT and CDR2 FQNNGV. V shed 1 base and J 5 bases; nucleotides not matched to a gene: 7. The CDR3 DNA reads as TGTGCCAGCAGCTTAGGGGGAGGACTAGCGGGAGGTCACGAGCAGTACTTC. Translation: CASSLGGGLAGGHEQYF.

This clone came up once. The rearrangement links TRBV27 to TRBJ1-2; D ambiguous. V lost 1 base and J 0 bases, leaving 18 bases between the germline ends. The CDR3 totals 18 residues. Germline CDR1 is MNHEY and CDR2 is SMNVEV (reference sequence). CDR3 protein: CASSLYPLAAKANYGYTF. CDR3 nucleotides: TGTGCCAGCAGTTTATATCCTTTGGCGGCTAAAGCTAACTATGGCTACACCTTC.

V is TRBV6-5 and J is TRBJ1-5; the D gene is possibly TRBD1 (6 bases). This CDR3 comprises 15 residues. The V end lost 8 bases, the J end lost 3 bases, and 17 bases lay between the germline ends. Germline lookup yields CDR1 MNHEY and CDR2 SVGAGI. CDR3 DNA sequence: TGTGCCAGCCGAAACTTACAGGGTCCCAATCAGCCCCAGCATTTT. Protein: CASRNLQGPNQPQHF.

The genes are TRBV7-2 and TRBJ1-2, with TRBD1 as a possible D gene (5 bases). The ends were cut back, 5 bases at V and 2 bases at J, with 9 bases in the middle. This CDR3 has 13 residues. Germline CDR1 is SGHTA and CDR2 is FQGNSA. The CDR3 coding sequence is TGTGCCAGCAGCCCCAGGGCCAACTATGGCTACACCTTC. As protein: CASSPRANYGYTF.

About this clone: Other DNA sequences from this sample encode an identical CDR3 as well. The V and J genes are TRBV28 and TRBJ2-7; unclear D gene. The CDR3 is made up of 12 amino acids. The V end lost 5 bases, the J end lost 1 base, and 6 bases lay between the germline ends. Per germline, CDR1 MDHEN and CDR2 SYDVKM. The CDR3 DNA sequence: TGTGCCAGCAGTCCGCAATCCTACGAGCAGTACTTC. Its protein product is CASSPQSYEQYF.

This chain links TRBV18 with TRBJ2-5, with 8 bases matching TRBD1. This CDR3 contains 15 residues. Germline V CDR1 and CDR2: KGHSH, LQKENI. V dropped 2 bases and J dropped 9; count of bases not matched to a gene: 11. CDR3 loop: CASSPEPGQEGAQYF. The DNA for the CDR3 is TGTGCCAGCTCACCAGAACCGGGACAGGAGGGGGCCCAGTACTTC.

The CDR3 sequence is CASSLLGGVRNNQPQHF. In DNA, the CDR3 is TGTGCCAGCAGTTTATTGGGGGGAGTGAGAAACAATCAGCCCCAGCATTTT. The chain carries TRBV28 and TRBJ1-5; D perhaps matches TRBD1 (5 bases). The CDR3 runs to 17 residues. The V gene's germline CDR1 is MDHEN and CDR2 SYDVKM. Trimming took 1 base from V and 3 from J, leaving 16 bases between them.

The chain joins TRBV30 to TRBJ2-1; a weak D match, TRBD2 (7 bases). CDR3 length equals 14 residues. V was trimmed by 5 bases and J by 7 bases, leaving 18 bases between them. Germline lookup yields CDR1 GTSNPN and CDR2 SVGIG (reference sequence). CDR3 sequence (DNA): TGTGCCTGGGAACCAGGGGACTATCATAATGAGCAGTTCTTC. Its translation is CAWEPGDYHNEQFF. The whole variable domain, filled in from reference TRBV30 and TRBJ2-1, reads SQTIHQWPATLVQPVGSPLSLECTVEGTSNPNLYWYRQAAGRGLQLLFYSVGIGQISSEVPQNLSASRPQDRQFILSSKKLLLSDSGFYLCAWEPGDYHNEQFFGPGTRLTVL.

The gene calls are TRBV28 and TRBJ1-5; D not resolved. This CDR3 comprises 13 residues. V lost 3 bases to trimming and J lost 0 bases, with 3 bases between them. Germline loops: CDR1 MDHEN, CDR2 SYDVKM. In DNA form, the CDR3 reads TGTGCCAGCAGTTTTTTTAGCAATCAGCCCCAGCATTTT. This codes for CASSFFSNQPQHF.

This clone was seen just once. The chain joins TRBV25-1 to TRBJ2-5; D is possibly TRBD2 (5 bases). Germline loops: CDR1 MGHDK, CDR2 SYGVNS. The CDR3 runs to 17 residues. Trimming took off 0 bases at V and 5 bases at J, with 19 bases between the two ends. The CDR3 loop is CASSEYSSRSPGETQYF. As DNA, the CDR3 is TGTGCCAGCAGTGAATACTCCTCGCGATCCCCGGGGGAGACCCAGTACTTC.

In the case of this clone: A read error may explain this, as a much larger clone is one base away. The rearrangement links TRBV5-6 to TRBJ2-7; D is undetermined. This CDR3 is 11 amino acids long. V was pared by 1 base and J by 2 bases, with 1 base between. Germline loops: CDR1 SGHDT, CDR2 YYEEEE. CDR3 sequence reads: CASSLPYEQYF. CDR3 coding DNA: TGTGCCAGCAGCTTGCCCTACGAGCAGTACTTC.

The V gene is TRBV13, the J gene TRBJ2-7; the match to TRBD2 covers 8 bases. The CDR3 loop spans 15 amino acids. CDR1 and CDR2 from the germline V gene are PRHDT and FYEKMQ (reference sequence). The V segment lost 5 bases and the J segment 3 bases; nucleotides outside the gene matches: 9. The CDR3 coding sequence is TGTGCCAGCAGCCGATACGGGACTAGGGACTACGAGCAGTACTTC. Encoded protein: CASSRYGTRDYEQYF.

This clone showed up many times. The chain carries TRBV7-8 and TRBJ2-5, with a possible D match to TRBD2 (5 bases). Trimming took off 6 bases at V and 1 base at J, with 27 bases between the two ends. Germline V gives CDR1 SGHVS, CDR2 FQNEAQ. The CDR3 runs to 19 residues. The CDR3 loop reads CASRRHVRRSGISQETQYF. CDR3 nucleotide sequence: TGTGCCAGCAGGCGGCATGTCCGAAGATCGGGGATTTCCCAAGAGACCCAGTACTTC.

V is TRBV25-1 and J is TRBJ2-2, with TRBD1 identical over 9 bases. The junction had 14 bases not matched to a gene; V was cut back by 2 bases and J by 7 bases. The CDR3 has 18 amino acids. Germline V lookup: CDR1 MGHDK, CDR2 SYGVNS. The CDR3 is CASSEGPTGQGRNGELFF. CDR3 in DNA: TGTGCCAGCAGTGAAGGGCCCACGGGACAGGGTCGGAACGGGGAGCTGTTTTTT.

The chain has TRBV5-1 and TRBJ2-7; 7 bases align to TRBD1. Per germline, CDR1 SGHRS and CDR2 YFSETQ. After removal of 4 bases from V and 3 bases from J, the junction contained 7 bases not matched to a gene. This CDR3 is built from 14 residues. The CDR3 here is CASSTTGEFYEQYF. CDR3 nucleotide sequence: TGCGCCAGCAGCACCACAGGGGAGTTCTACGAGCAGTACTTC.

As for this clone: With a far larger clone one base away, a read error is the likely cause. Other DNA sequences within the sample encode an identical CDR3. The chain couples TRBV28 to TRBJ2-1; D is unclear. The CDR3 has 11 residues. V gave up 3 bases and J gave up 8 bases, with 5 bases separating them. Germline values: CDR1 MDHEN, CDR2 SYDVKM. This CDR3 is CASSFFYEQFF. Here the CDR3 DNA reads TGTGCCAGCAGTTTTTTCTATGAGCAGTTCTTC. Using reference TRBV28 and TRBJ2-1 for the parts outside the CDR3, the full variable domain is DVKVTQSSRYLVKRTGEKVFLECVQDMDHENMFWYRQDPGLGLRLIYFSYDVKMKEKGDIPEGYSVSREKKERFSLILESASTNQTSMYLCASSFFYEQFFGPGTRLTVL.

This clone was detected ten times or more. V usage is TRBV29-1 and J usage is TRBJ2-3, with 7 bases fitting TRBD2. The V and J ends lost 5 bases and 4 bases, in that order; junction bases with no gene match: 15. Germline V gives CDR1 SQVTM, CDR2 ANQGSEA. The CDR3 runs to 16 residues. CDR3 coding DNA: TGCAGCGTTCCCCTAGCGGAGCACCTATACCCAGATACGCAGTATTTT. Translating gives CSVPLAEHLYPDTQYF.